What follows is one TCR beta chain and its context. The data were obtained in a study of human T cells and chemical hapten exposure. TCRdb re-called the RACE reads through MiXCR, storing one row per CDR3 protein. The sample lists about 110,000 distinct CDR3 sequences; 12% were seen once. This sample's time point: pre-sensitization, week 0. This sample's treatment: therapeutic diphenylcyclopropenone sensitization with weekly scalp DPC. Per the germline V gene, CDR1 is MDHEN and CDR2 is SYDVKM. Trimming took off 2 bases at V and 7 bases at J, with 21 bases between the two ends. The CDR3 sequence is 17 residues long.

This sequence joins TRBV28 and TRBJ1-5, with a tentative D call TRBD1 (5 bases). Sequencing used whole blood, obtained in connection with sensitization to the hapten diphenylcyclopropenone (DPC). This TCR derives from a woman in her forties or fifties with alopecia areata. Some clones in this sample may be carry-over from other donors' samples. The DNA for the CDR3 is TGTGCCAGCAGTTTACCCCGATGGCCGCCGTGGGGGCAGCCCCAGCATTTT. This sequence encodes CASSLPRWPPWGQPQHF. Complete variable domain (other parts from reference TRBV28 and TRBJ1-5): DVKVTQSSRYLVKRTGEKVFLECVQDMDHENMFWYRQDPGLGLRLIYFSYDVKMKEKGDIPEGYSVSREKKERFSLILESASTNQTSMYLCASSLPRWPPWGQPQHFGDGTRLSIL.